The 16 T cell receptor beta chains in this list originate from one sample, sequenced in a study of blood T cell repertoires in COVID-19. Method: immunoSEQ multiplex PCR; TCRdb's copy keeps in-frame clones and lacks some. In the table there are 150,000 to 200,000 clones, around 80% of which are singletons. Sequenced input: PBMCs or T cells enriched from blood (not recorded which). These receptors all come from a woman aged 45-65 years who had recovered from COVID-19.

The V and J genes are TRBV6-5 and TRBJ2-3; D is perhaps TRBD2 (6 bases). The CDR3 totals 15 residues. The V end was cut by 2 bases, the J end by 4 bases, with 13 bases between. The V gene's germline CDR1 is MNHEY and CDR2 SVGAGI. The CDR3 nucleotides are TGTGCCAGCAGTTACCTCGGGGGAGCCCCAGATACGCAGTATTTT. Translated, it gives CASSYLGGAPDTQYF.

This clone was seen a single time. The DNA for the CDR3 is TGTGCCAGCAGCCCTGAGGTTGTGGCTGAAGCTTTCTTT. Translated: CASSPEVVAEAFF. The chain couples TRBV7-2 to TRBJ1-1; no firm D call. Germline-derived CDR1 and CDR2 are SGHTA and FQGNSA. There are 13 residues in the CDR3. V lost 5 bases and J lost 6, with 13 bases in between.

The chain links TRBV7-3 to TRBJ2-5, with 10 bases fitting TRBD2. The CDR3 extends over 13 amino acids. Losses at the gene ends were 5 bases for V and 5 bases for J; bases not matched to a gene: 2. The germline V gene encodes CDR1 SGHTA and CDR2 FQGTGA. CDR3 sequence: CASSRGLAETQYF. The CDR3 DNA follows: TGTGCCAGCAGCAGGGGACTAGCGGAGACCCAGTACTTC.

CDR3 nucleotide sequence: TGTGCCAGCAGCTTGGCGCAAGGACAGGGATTCTATGGCTACACCTTC. Amino acids: CASSLAQGQGFYGYTF. The rearrangement uses TRBV5-4 and TRBJ1-2; TRBD1 aligns across 8 bases. The germline CDR1 and CDR2 sequences are SGHNT and YYREEE (reference sequence). Trimming at V came to 0 bases and at J to 4 bases, leaving 8 bases not matched to a gene. CDR3 size: 16 residues.

V gene TRBV28 combines with J gene TRBJ2-7; D gene ambiguous. Germline V gene sequence: CDR1 MDHEN, CDR2 SYDVKM. This CDR3 is 12 amino acids long. The germline V and J ends were trimmed by 7 bases and 4 bases, with 11 bases remaining between them. The CDR3 here is CASTRTMYEQYF. CDR3 DNA sequence: TGTGCCAGCACCCGAACAATGTACGAGCAGTACTTC.

The V and J genes are TRBV19 and TRBJ2-5, with D perhaps matching TRBD1 (6 bases). The V and J ends lost 6 bases and 5 bases respectively, with 10 bases between them. The CDR3 runs 12 residues. Germline values: CDR1 LNHDA, CDR2 SQIVND (reference sequence). The CDR3, as DNA: TGTGCCAGTAGACAGGGCGGGGAGACCCAGTACTTC. Translated: CASRQGGETQYF.

There are a few counts of this clone. The V call is TRBV7-8, the J call TRBJ2-3; TRBD1 agrees at 8 bases. Germline assignment: CDR1 SGHVS and CDR2 FQNEAQ. The ends lost 8 bases at V and 3 bases at J; junction bases unmatched: 4. The CDR3 is made up of 13 amino acids. This chain's CDR3 is CASSGGLTDTQYF. CDR3 DNA: TGTGCCAGCTCAGGGGGCTTGACAGATACGCAGTATTTT.

The chain recombines TRBV6-5 with TRBJ2-7, with D tentatively TRBD1 (6 bases). The germline V gene encodes CDR1 MNHEY and CDR2 SVGAGI. The CDR3 sequence is 14 residues long. Trimming removed 7 bases from V and 4 bases from J, with 17 bases in between. In DNA form, the CDR3 reads TGTGCCAGCAATCCTATTAGGACAGTTTACGAGCAGTACTTC. Translation gives CASNPIRTVYEQYF.

This chain links TRBV7-9 with TRBJ1-3, with D uncertain. The CDR3 loop spans 14 amino acids. Trimming shortened V by 5 bases and J by 4 bases, and 12 bases separated the two germline ends. Germline V gene lookup returns CDR1 SEHNR and CDR2 FQNEAQ (reference sequence). The CDR3 sequence is CASSPKTTGNTIYF. As DNA, the CDR3 is TGTGCCAGCAGCCCCAAGACTACGGGAAACACCATATATTTT.

The genes are TRBV28 and TRBJ1-2, with D possibly matching TRBD1 (6 bases). The germline V gene has CDR1 MDHEN and CDR2 SYDVKM. CDR3 length equals 14 residues. V was clipped by 6 bases and J by 2 bases, with 13 bases between them. The DNA for the CDR3 is TGTGCCAGCAGGCCCGGAACAGGGAACTATGGCTACACCTTC. It is translated as CASRPGTGNYGYTF.

This chain links TRBV6-6 with TRBJ1-1, with D uncertain. The V gene lost 2 bases and the J gene lost 6 bases, with 10 bases spanning the gap. The germline V gene encodes CDR1 MNHNY and CDR2 SVGAGI (reference sequence). The CDR3 extends over 13 amino acids. The CDR3 nucleotides are TGTGCCAGCAGTTACGGTGACACGGCTGAAGCTTTCTTT. This translates into CASSYGDTAEAFF.

The chain joins TRBV2 to TRBJ2-5; D gene ambiguous. Germline V CDR1 and CDR2: SNHLY, FYNNEI. The CDR3 is 14 amino acids. V lost 5 bases and J 2 bases, leaving 12 bases between the germline ends. The CDR3 region has the DNA TGTGCCAGCAGTCCCCCCGTTACTCAAGAGACCCAGTACTTC. Protein: CASSPPVTQETQYF.

V and J are TRBV5-1 and TRBJ2-1; no firm D call. Trimming took 0 bases from V and 4 from J, leaving 5 bases between them. Germline assignment: CDR1 SGHRS and CDR2 YFSETQ. There are 13 residues in the CDR3. This CDR3 reads CASSLGSYNEQFF. The CDR3 nucleotides read TGCGCCAGCAGCTTGGGTTCATACAATGAGCAGTTCTTC.

This chain joins TRBV28 and TRBJ2-5; no firm D call. Germline V gene lookup returns CDR1 MDHEN and CDR2 SYDVKM. The CDR3 runs to 12 residues. Trimming shortened V by 8 bases and J by 1 base, and 8 bases separated the two germline ends. CDR3 nucleotide sequence: TGTGCCAGCGGCGGTTTCCAAGAGACCCAGTACTTC. This encodes CASGGFQETQYF.

V is TRBV2 and J is TRBJ2-5; 11 bases map to TRBD2. J gave up 5 bases and V 6 bases, and 8 bases lay outside the gene matches. The germline gives CDR1 SNHLY, CDR2 FYNNEI. The CDR3 has 15 residues. CDR3 nucleotide sequence: TGTGCCAGCAGAGACGGGACTAGCGGCGTCGAGACCCAGTACTTC. Translation gives CASRDGTSGVETQYF.

This chain links TRBV3-1 (or the pseudogene TRBV3-2) with TRBJ2-1, with 7 bases that match TRBD2. Germline assignment: CDR1 LGHDT and CDR2 YNNKEL (reference sequence). V gave up 3 bases and J gave up 7 bases; unmatched junction bases: 12. This CDR3 comprises 16 residues. CDR3 DNA sequence: TGTGCCAGCAGCCAGGCGGGAGTAGGTGTAAGGAATGAGCAGTTCTTC. It specifies CASSQAGVGVRNEQFF.